The 5 T cell receptor beta chains below come from one sample, sequenced in a study of blood T cell repertoires in COVID-19. Sequencing was performed with immunoSEQ multiplex PCR; in TCRdb, only in-frame clones are kept and a portion is missing. The profile shows 100,000 to 150,000 clones, approximately 84% of them singletons. The sequenced material came from peripheral blood. Every receptor here comes from a man between 65 and 85 years old with acute or convalescent COVID-19.

The V gene is TRBV6-5, the J gene TRBJ2-2, with D possibly matching TRBD2 (5 bases). Trimming stripped 3 bases from V and 1 base from J, with 12 bases between. The CDR3 has 16 residues. In germline, CDR1 is MNHEY, CDR2 SVGAGI. The CDR3 coding sequence is TGTGCCAGCAGTTATTCTCCGGGGAAGAACACCGGGGAGCTGTTTTTT. Protein sequence: CASSYSPGKNTGELFF.

The chain carries TRBV2 and TRBJ1-6; 8 bases agree with TRBD1. This CDR3 is built from 15 residues. The V segment lost 2 bases and the J segment 7 bases; nucleotides outside the gene matches: 4. Germline assignment: CDR1 SNHLY and CDR2 FYNNEI. CDR3 sequence: CASSEQGARNSPLHF. CDR3 nucleotide sequence: TGTGCCAGCAGTGAACAGGGGGCGCGCAATTCACCCCTCCACTTT.

This sequence joins TRBV27 and TRBJ2-7; 15 bases are a match to TRBD2. The germline CDR1 and CDR2 sequences are MNHEY and SMNVEV (reference sequence). V gave up 3 bases and J gave up 6 bases; unmatched junction bases: 3. The CDR3 has 15 amino acids. For the CDR3, the DNA is TGTGCCAGCAGTTTTCGGACTAGCGGGGGGGCCGAGCAGTACTTC. Translating it yields CASSFRTSGGAEQYF.

The gene calls are TRBV5-6 and TRBJ2-4; TRBD1 is a possible D gene (6 bases). Trimming removed 1 base at V and 1 base at J, with 6 bases between. CDR1 is SGHDT, CDR2 YYEEEE, per germline. The CDR3 length is 14 residues. The CDR3 region is CASSLRGAKNIQYF. The DNA for the CDR3 is TGTGCCAGCAGCTTGAGGGGGGCCAAAAACATTCAGTACTTC.

The CDR3: CASSLMGGRVTEAFF. CDR3 bases: TGTGCCAGCAGTTTAATGGGCGGGAGGGTCACTGAAGCTTTCTTT. This rearrangement joins TRBV27 to TRBJ1-1; D unresolved. V lost 2 bases and J lost 4, with 14 bases in between. Germline V gene sequence: CDR1 MNHEY, CDR2 SMNVEV (reference sequence). The CDR3 extends over 15 amino acids.